This T cell receptor beta chain was retrieved from a study of cytomegalovirus exposure and HLA in healthy donors. CDR3 length equals 16 residues. Trimming took 4 bases from V and 1 from J, leaving 14 bases between them. Germline lookup yields CDR1 MGHRA and CDR2 YSYEKL. This clone appeared once. Both 60 Vbeta primers and 13 Jbeta primers went into the PCR. Sequencing was performed with immunoSEQ multiplex PCR; in TCRdb, only in-frame clones are kept and a portion is missing. This table holds 70,000 or so clones, about 73% found once. The chain has TRBV4-1 and TRBJ1-5; no firm D call. Sequences were obtained from PBMCs. The source of this sequence is a woman in her twenties or thirties in good health and CMV-seronegative. Here the CDR3 reads CASSPGVTWSNQPQHF. CDR3 in DNA: TGCGCCAGCAGCCCCGGGGTCACATGGAGCAATCAGCCCCAGCATTTT.